These 7 T cell receptor beta chains came from one sample sequenced in a study of regulatory T cells in long-lasting Graves disease. CDR3 regions were amplified by Arm-PCR using iRepertoire HTBI primers to build TCR beta libraries. TCRdb reanalysed the multiplex PCR reads using MiXCR and keeps one entry per CDR3 protein. The sample records 650,000 to 700,000 distinct CDR3 sequences, roughly 30% being singletons. As to time point: persistent/refractory GD, antithyroid drugs over 5 years with positive TRAb. Construction of the TCR library relied on RNA isolated from PBMCs. The starting material was peripheral blood mononuclear cells (PBMCs), obtained when the disease was refractory, from a patient treated with antithyroid drugs. These receptors came from a female donor with Graves disease.

The chain carries TRBV15 and TRBJ1-4, with D hard to call. V shed 0 bases and J shed 6 bases, with 14 bases lying between them. The CDR3 spans 16 residues. Germline V gene lookup returns CDR1 LNHNV and CDR2 YYDKDF (reference sequence). CDR3 nucleotide sequence: TGTGCCACCAGCAGAGAAATATATGGTTTGGATGAAAAACTGTTTTTT. It encodes CATSREIYGLDEKLFF.

The gene calls are TRBV12-3 or TRBV12-4 and TRBJ2-6, with a tentative D call TRBD1 (5 bases). The CDR3 runs 16 residues. Between the trimmed V and J ends, which lost 8 bases and 4 bases, there was a span of 18 bases. CDR3 coding DNA: TGTGCCAGCGCCCCGGTTTCAGGGTCCGGGGCCAACGTCCTGACTTTC. The encoded protein is CASAPVSGSGANVLTF.

In this sample, this clonotype turned up a few times. V usage is TRBV6-5 and J usage is TRBJ1-4; D gene unclear. This CDR3 is built from 16 residues. V lost 0 bases to trimming and J lost 7 bases, with 15 bases between them. Germline V lookup: CDR1 MNHEY, CDR2 SVGAGI. This CDR3 reads CASSYSNPGNGEKLFF. The DNA of the CDR3 is TGTGCCAGCAGTTACTCAAACCCGGGGAACGGTGAAAAACTGTTTTTT.

This clonotype was picked up a small number of times. The junction does not match germline at one end; this may be a read error. V gene TRBV7-8 combines with J gene TRBJ1-4; D gene unclear. Germline V lookup: CDR1 SGHVS, CDR2 FQNEAQ. The length of the CDR3 is 14 residues. The CDR3 reads CASSFASTNEKLFF. In nucleotides, the CDR3 is TGTGCCAGCAGCTTCGCATCAACTAATGAGAAACTGTTTTTT.

Remarks on this clonotype: This may stem from a read error, because a much larger clone lies one nucleotide away. This sequence joins TRBV6-1 and TRBJ2-7; 9 bases line up with TRBD1. CDR1 MNHNS and CDR2 SASEGT come from the germline V gene. The ends lost 6 bases at V and 2 bases at J; junction bases unmatched: 5. This CDR3 region has 14 residues. The CDR3 DNA is TGTGCCAGCAGGGATGGGACAGGGACCTACGAGCAGTACTTC. Translated: CASRDGTGTYEQYF.

This clonotype was recorded a few times. The rearrangement uses TRBV7-9 and TRBJ1-2, with D possibly TRBD1 on 5 matching bases. The CDR3 totals 16 residues. Looked up from germline, CDR1 is SEHNR and CDR2 is FQNEAQ (reference sequence). The V and J ends lost 6 bases and 4 bases respectively, with 21 bases between them. As DNA, the CDR3 is TGTGCCAGCAGACCAGACGGGACCGCTTCGTCCTATGGCTACACCTTC. It yields the protein CASRPDGTASSYGYTF. The whole variable domain, remainder taken from reference TRBV7-9 and TRBJ1-2, is DTGVSQNPRHKITKRGQNVTFRCDPISEHNRLYWYRQTLGQGPEFLTYFQNEAQLEKSRLLSDRFSAERPKGSFSTLEIQRTEQGDSAMYLCASRPDGTASSYGYTFGSGTRLTVV.

This chain links TRBV14 with TRBJ2-7; D is unclear. Germline values: CDR1 SGHDN, CDR2 FVKESK. The CDR3 is 16 residues long. V was trimmed by 1 base and J by 3 bases, leaving 16 bases between them. CDR3 loop: CASSQGGVGLYYEQYF. The CDR3 DNA follows: TGTGCCAGCAGCCAAGGTGGAGTAGGTCTATACTACGAGCAGTACTTC. The full variable domain, in which reference TRBV14 and TRBJ2-7 provide the parts outside the CDR3, is EAGVTQFPSHSVIEKGQTVTLRCDPISGHDNLYWYRRVMGKEIKFLLHFVKESKQDESGMPNNRFLAERTGGTYSTLKVQPAELEDSGVYFCASSQGGVGLYYEQYFGPGTRLTVT.